The clone carrying this T cell receptor (beta chain) appeared a few times. Reverse transcribed after extraction, RNA yielded cDNA as the sequencing template. Sequencing was performed with immunoSEQ multiplex PCR; in TCRdb, only in-frame clones are kept and a portion is missing. The sample carries some 100,000 clones, around 58% recorded once. V lost 0 bases and J 8 bases, leaving 9 bases between the germline ends. The CDR3 is 13 amino acids. Looked up from germline, CDR1 is LGHNA and CDR2 is YNFKEQ. The treatment is: oral pan-JAK inhibitor, 5-10 mg twice daily. These data are taken from a study of CD8+ T cells in alopecia areata.

The chain has TRBV4-2 and TRBJ2-3; TRBD2 might be the D (6 bases). This clonotype was obtained from a human donor with alopecia areata. This material consisted of CD8+ T cells sorted from blood, taken at week 4, from a patient treated with tofacitinib. Here the CDR3 DNA reads TGTGCCAGCAGCCAAGAGGGAGGAGGTACGCAGTATTTT. Translating gives CASSQEGGGTQYF.